This is a list of T cell receptor beta chains from one sample in a study of neurological immune-mediated disorders. Using its own MiXCR run on the 5' RACE reads, TCRdb lists one record per CDR3 protein. Found here are roughly 60,000 distinct CDR3 sequences, 10% to 12% of them singletons; the top ten hold 1.8%. The material sequenced was PBMCs. Receptors were obtained from a man aged 55 to 70 in good health. CDR3s include the opening cysteine and the closing phenylalanine or tryptophan. D genes are given only for firm matches.

v_gene	d_gene	j_gene	CDR3aa
TRBV4-3	NA	TRBJ1-6	CASSQDGAQGSPLHF
TRBV6-2/TRBV6-3	TRBD1	TRBJ2-3	CASSYAGGADTQYF
TRBV7-2	NA	TRBJ2-1	CASSLFNEQFF
TRBV20-1	TRBD2	TRBJ2-7	CSAPGLAGIYEQYF
TRBV5-1	TRBD1	TRBJ2-6	CASSGRGQGSGANVLTF
TRBV6-6	NA	TRBJ2-7	CASTPKGGYEQYF
TRBV12-3/TRBV12-4	NA	TRBJ2-3	CASSFQVGSTDTQYF
TRBV20-1	NA	TRBJ1-3	CSARGYRTSSGNTIYF
TRBV5-1	NA	TRBJ1-2	CASSLGGFYGYTF
TRBV7-2	TRBD1	TRBJ2-1	CASRRTGSSYNEQFF
TRBV10-3	NA	TRBJ1-5	CAISTEGGNQPQHF
TRBV20-1	NA	TRBJ2-1	CSARGDSYNEQFF
TRBV5-1	NA	TRBJ2-5	CASSLGHGALENQYF
TRBV7-2	TRBD1	TRBJ2-7	CASSLDRASYEQYF
TRBV5-6	NA	TRBJ1-5	CASSSGDQPQHF
TRBV7-8	NA	TRBJ2-5	CASSFQGVRETQYF
TRBV5-1	TRBD1	TRBJ1-1	CASSLVGGTAEAFF
TRBV6-2/TRBV6-3	NA	TRBJ1-5	CASSYSGAGNQPQHF
TRBV20-1	NA	TRBJ1-1	CSATGNTEAFF
TRBV7-6	NA	TRBJ2-3	CASSLGAPANTQYF
TRBV5-6	TRBD2	TRBJ2-7	CASSSSGGEYEQYF
TRBV4-3	TRBD1	TRBJ2-5	CASSQGIRDSQEETQYF
TRBV6-5	NA	TRBJ1-1	CASSYAAGLPTEAFF
TRBV11-2	NA	TRBJ2-1	CASSRIGEQFF
TRBV6-5	NA	TRBJ2-7	CASRDPYEPYF
TRBV7-3	TRBD2	TRBJ2-1	CASSLKSGGPYNEQFF
TRBV5-1	NA	TRBJ2-7	CASSEAGLLYEQYF
TRBV20-1	TRBD2	TRBJ2-1	CSAMGLANYNEQFF
TRBV7-2	TRBD1	TRBJ1-6	CASSSQGTGESPLHF
TRBV5-1	NA	TRBJ2-3	CASSLVGGLTDTQYF
TRBV7-3	NA	TRBJ1-2	CASSLDSQDGYTF
TRBV12-3/TRBV12-4	TRBD2	TRBJ2-2	CASSIAGLNTGELFF
TRBV12-3/TRBV12-4	NA	TRBJ2-1	CASSFVGNEHFF
TRBV14	NA	TRBJ1-1	CASRLQGHTEAFF
TRBV6-2/TRBV6-3	NA	TRBJ2-4	CASRGVPPQNIQYF
TRBV12-3/TRBV12-4	TRBD1	TRBJ1-1	CASQGGIRNTEAFF
TRBV5-1	TRBD1	TRBJ2-2	CASKGQGHTGELFF
TRBV18	NA	TRBJ1-5	CASSPSGSSNQPQHF
TRBV9	TRBD1	TRBJ2-1	CASSVVQTGIWSYNEQFF
TRBV12-3/TRBV12-4	NA	TRBJ2-3	CASRRGAGRDTQYF
TRBV20-1	NA	TRBJ2-3	CSARAPRDTGSPDTQYF
TRBV7-2	TRBD1	TRBJ1-1	CASSPLRAGGTEAFF
TRBV29-1	TRBD2	TRBJ2-3	CSVEGTAGGPTDTQYF
TRBV12-3/TRBV12-4	NA	TRBJ2-4	CASSTTTLENIQYF
TRBV21-1	NA	TRBJ2-1	CASSKGRRQTNNEQFF
TRBV4-2	TRBD1	TRBJ1-2	CASSQVQGGKGYTF
TRBV9	TRBD1	TRBJ1-5	CASSPSGTEHQPQHF
TRBV7-8	TRBD1	TRBJ2-5	CASSSPGQGSETQYF
TRBV20-1	NA	TRBJ1-4	CSATRTTNEKLFF
TRBV4-3	NA	TRBJ1-2	CASSQSPGVDHYGYTF
TRBV29-1	TRBD1	TRBJ2-7	CSVPTGASSYEQYF
TRBV3-1	NA	TRBJ2-1	CANSQPLAHNEQFF